This is a list of T cell receptor beta chains from one sample in a study of T cell changes during pregnancy in multiple sclerosis. Repertoires were generated with immunoSEQ multiplex PCR, while TCRdb's copy carries only in-frame clones and drops some. This table has approximately 90,000 clones, around 90% appearing once. The sample in question was peripheral blood, obtained before pregnancy. All receptors derive from a female donor with multiple sclerosis, enrolled in a pregnancy study. CDR3s include the opening cysteine and the closing phenylalanine or tryptophan. Each record gives: J gene, V gene, D gene, CDR3 protein. The D gene is left open where the match is weak.

TRBJ1-2 TRBV27 . CASRPSPQAGGYTF
TRBJ2-2 TRBV18 . CASSPLELNTGELFF
TRBJ2-3 TRBV5-4 TRBD2 CASSHGTRVTDTQYF
TRBJ2-7 TRBV9 TRBD2 CASSGGSGGSSYEQYF
TRBJ2-7 TRBV15 . CATSRGGGGTGAYEQYF
TRBJ2-5 TRBV5-1 TRBD1 CASSPGQGLEKTQYF
TRBJ1-5 TRBV11-2 . CASSFAAGSNQPQHF
TRBJ2-2 TRBV10-1 TRBD1 CASSEGIWGTEKNTGELFF
TRBJ1-2 TRBV19 TRBD1 CASSIARQGNYGYTF
TRBJ2-1 TRBV11-3 . CASSFSGTPEQFF
TRBJ2-3 TRBV5-1 TRBD1 CASSLEGQGILSTDTQYF
TRBJ2-7 TRBV5-1 TRBD2 CASRVSGSTEQYF
TRBJ1-2 TRBV19 . CASCPPPGMLGYGYTF
TRBJ2-1 TRBV10-2 . CASSDNRVYNEQFF
TRBJ2-1 TRBV2 TRBD1 CASRGWAGGPDPYNEQFF
TRBJ2-7 TRBV18 TRBD1 CASSPMGTGSYEQYF
TRBJ1-2 TRBV27 TRBD1 CASSSRQGARYGYTF
TRBJ1-4 TRBV10-1 . CASASGDLYATNEKLFF
TRBJ2-7 TRBV15 TRBD2 CATSFLAGGVYEQYF
TRBJ2-7 TRBV10-3 TRBD1 CAISEFQGQGAHEQYF
TRBJ2-1 TRBV7-9 . CASSPSFNEQFF
TRBJ2-7 TRBV6-6 . CASSYAGTYTYEQYF
TRBJ1-4 TRBV5-1 TRBD1 CASRIGTENEKLFF
TRBJ2-7 TRBV7-9 . CASSPRQGLSNYEQYF
TRBJ2-7 TRBV2 TRBD1 CASSGTGLTAYEQYF
TRBJ2-2 TRBV5-1 . CASSLDGSGGELFF
TRBJ1-1 TRBV15 TRBD1 CATSYRGRRTEAFF
TRBJ2-7 TRBV20-1 . CSALAGDEQYF
TRBJ2-5 TRBV27 . CASSPTLAETQYF
TRBJ2-5 TRBV12-5 . CASGLVFGFCSNHQGKQETQYF
TRBJ2-1 TRBV28 . CASSFNSGTVNEQFF
TRBJ1-4 TRBV28 . CASSGATATNEKLFF
TRBJ2-7 TRBV4-1 TRBD1 CASSQGTGYSYEQYF
TRBJ1-3 TRBV27 . CASSFSGFGNTIYF
TRBJ2-7 TRBV18 . CASSPRGPSGAYEQYF
TRBJ2-1 TRBV5-4 . CFYNEQFF
TRBJ1-1 TRBV19 . CASSYGYNGKTEAFF
TRBJ2-3 TRBV28 TRBD2 CASRPGGTDTQYF
TRBJ2-5 TRBV9 . CASSVEGGPRTQYF
TRBJ1-3 TRBV6-5 . CASRLNRGNTIYF
TRBJ1-2 TRBV7-2 . CASSPSRVYGYTF
TRBJ1-4 TRBV9 TRBD1 CASSLWGDRVNEKLFF
TRBJ2-7 TRBV6-5 . CASRTDRNTYEQYF
TRBJ2-7 TRBV7-9 TRBD1 CASSLAPGQGAEEQYF
TRBJ2-2 TRBV5-1 . CASRTGGELFF
TRBJ1-5 TRBV18 . CASSPPSAGPDQPQHF
TRBJ2-7 TRBV18 . CASSPQEQAGTYEQYF
TRBJ2-3 TRBV5-4 TRBD2 CASSGTSGRAVDTQYF
TRBJ2-2 TRBV11-1 . CASSETPNTGELFF
TRBJ1-1 TRBV5-1 . CASSRTQGKGTEAFF